The clone carrying this TCR beta chain occurred a few times. The antigen remains unidentified. The sample originates from a study of T cell repertoires in cytomegalovirus infection. The CDR3 contains 15 residues. V lost 1 base to trimming and J lost 0 bases, with 7 bases between them. Germline V CDR1 and CDR2: SGHKS, YYEKEE (reference sequence). Whole-study findings and limits: There were HLA-C-restricted CMV-specific TCR beta clonotypes dominating the ex vivo response.

TCRdb re-derived calls from the reads in MiXCR, one entry per CDR3 protein. The sample has fewer than 250,000 distinct CDR3 sequences, 9% to 15% seen once; the top ten hold 1.5% to 2%. The receptor was isolated from a human donor in good health (CMV status not recorded). Some clones in this sample may be carry-over from other donors' samples. The V and J genes are TRBV5-5 and TRBJ2-2, with D possibly TRBD1 on 5 matching bases. The sample was PBMCs. The CDR3 spells CASSLTGPNTGELFF. For the CDR3, the DNA is TGTGCCAGCAGCTTGACAGGACCGAACACCGGGGAGCTGTTTTTT.